Below, 8 T cell receptor beta chains from the same sample are listed, as sequenced in a study of cytomegalovirus exposure and HLA in healthy donors. TCRdb keeps only in-frame clones here, not all; method: immunoSEQ multiplex PCR. The repertoire has around 120,000 clones, over 85% of them found once; the top ten carry approximately 2.1%. The sample was PBMCs. These receptors were taken from a woman aged 18-29 years in good health and CMV-seronegative.

This chain connects TRBV19 to TRBJ1-6, with D possibly being TRBD1 (6 bases). Germline V CDR1 and CDR2: LNHDA, SQIVND (reference sequence). V gave up 9 bases and J gave up 0 bases, with 12 bases separating them. The CDR3 has 15 amino acids. The CDR3 here is CASKTGSSYNSPLHF. The DNA of the CDR3 is TGTGCCAGCAAAACAGGGAGCTCCTATAATTCACCCCTCCACTTT.

The chain recombines TRBV29-1 with TRBJ2-1, with 9 bases identical to TRBD1. After removal of 3 bases from V and 3 bases from J, the junction contained 6 bases not matched to a gene. The CDR3 runs 15 residues. From germline, CDR1 is SQVTM and CDR2 ANQGSEA. CDR3 residues: CSVESGQGSYNEQFF. As DNA, the CDR3 is TGCAGCGTTGAGTCGGGACAGGGAAGCTACAATGAGCAGTTCTTC.

The genes are TRBV7-9 and TRBJ1-4, with 7 bases aligning to TRBD1. V shed 9 bases, J shed 14 bases, and the junction held 9 bases outside the gene matches. This CDR3 is 11 amino acids long. CDR1 is SEHNR, CDR2 FQNEAQ, per germline (reference sequence). CDR3 amino acids: CARRTGLGLFF. The CDR3 DNA follows: TGTGCCAGACGGACAGGCCTGGGGCTGTTTTTT.

The chain carries TRBV5-6 and TRBJ2-1, with unresolved D. Trimming removed 1 base from V and 8 bases from J, with 13 bases in between. This CDR3 spans 14 amino acids. Germline-derived CDR1 and CDR2 are SGHDT and YYEEEE. CDR3 sequence (DNA): TGTGCCAGCAGCTTGAACATACAATCCCATGAGCAGTTCTTC. This translates into CASSLNIQSHEQFF.

This clone was detected a few times. J is TRBJ2-7 and V is TRBV4-2; 8 nucleotides match TRBD2. Germline trimming cut 4 bases from V and 0 bases from J; bases unmatched to any gene: 11. This CDR3 region has 17 residues. Germline-derived CDR1 and CDR2 are LGHNA and YNFKEQ. CDR3 sequence: CASSPRASGSSSYEQYF. Written as DNA, the CDR3 is TGTGCCAGCAGCCCCCGGGCTAGCGGGTCGTCCTCCTACGAGCAGTACTTC.

This clone was detected a few times. The genes are TRBV7-3 and TRBJ2-1, with D perhaps TRBD1 (6 bases). The CDR3 spans 15 residues. Germline assignment: CDR1 SGHTA and CDR2 FQGTGA. Trimming removed 6 bases from V and 2 bases from J, with 14 bases in between. CDR3 sequence: CASRARGGAYNEQFF. In nucleotides, the CDR3 is TGTGCCAGCAGAGCTCGAGGGGGTGCCTACAATGAGCAGTTCTTC.

The chain couples TRBV6-5 to TRBJ2-7, with TRBD1 identical over 7 bases. The CDR3 has 13 residues. The germline V gene has CDR1 MNHEY and CDR2 SVGAGI. With 5 bases clipped from V and 4 bases from J, the junction kept 5 bases outside the gene matches. The CDR3 DNA is TGTGCCAGCAGTCTGGGACAGCTGTACGAGCAGTACTTC. Its translation: CASSLGQLYEQYF.

The V call is TRBV5-1, the J call TRBJ1-5; D possibly corresponds to TRBD1 (6 bases). V was shortened by 0 bases and J by 9 bases, with 13 bases between the two germline ends. Germline V lookup: CDR1 SGHRS, CDR2 YFSETQ. CDR3 length equals 14 residues. CDR3: CASSLAGGSTPQHF. Written as DNA, the CDR3 is TGCGCCAGCAGCTTGGCTGGGGGCTCCACGCCCCAGCATTTT.